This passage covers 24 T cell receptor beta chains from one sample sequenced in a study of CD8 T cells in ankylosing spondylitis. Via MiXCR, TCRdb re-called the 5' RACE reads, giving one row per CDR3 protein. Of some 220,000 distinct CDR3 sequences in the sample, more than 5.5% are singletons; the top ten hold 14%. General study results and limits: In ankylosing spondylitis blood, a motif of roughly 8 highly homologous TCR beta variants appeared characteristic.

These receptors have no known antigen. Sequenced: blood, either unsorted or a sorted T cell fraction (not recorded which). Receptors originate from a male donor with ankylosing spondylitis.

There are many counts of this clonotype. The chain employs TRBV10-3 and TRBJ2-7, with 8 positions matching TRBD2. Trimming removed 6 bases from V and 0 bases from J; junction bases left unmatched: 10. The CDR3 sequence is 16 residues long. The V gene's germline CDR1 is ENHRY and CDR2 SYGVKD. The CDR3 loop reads CAIRLYAGGNSYEQYF. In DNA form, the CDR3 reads TGTGCCATCAGGCTCTATGCGGGGGGCAACTCCTACGAGCAGTACTTC.

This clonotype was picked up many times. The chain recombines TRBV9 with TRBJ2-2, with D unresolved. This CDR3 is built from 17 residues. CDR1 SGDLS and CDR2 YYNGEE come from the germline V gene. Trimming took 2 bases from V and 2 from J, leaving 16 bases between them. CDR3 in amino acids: CASSVPAAGLNTGELFF. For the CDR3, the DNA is TGTGCCAGCAGCGTCCCGGCGGCTGGTCTTAACACCGGGGAGCTGTTTTTT.

The CDR3 here is CSVTDRVGDYGYTF. CDR3 DNA: TGCAGCGTAACAGACAGGGTAGGAGACTATGGCTACACCTTC. V and J are TRBV29-1 and TRBJ1-2, with 7 bases aligning to TRBD1. V lost 6 bases and J lost 3; bases outside the gene matches: 10. Germline-derived CDR1 and CDR2 are SQVTM and ANQGSEA. This CDR3 has 14 residues.

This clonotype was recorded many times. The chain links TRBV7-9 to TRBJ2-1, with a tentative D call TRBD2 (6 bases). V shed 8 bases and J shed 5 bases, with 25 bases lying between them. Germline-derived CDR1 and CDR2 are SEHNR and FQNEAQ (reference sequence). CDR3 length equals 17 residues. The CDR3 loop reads CASRLTMRGSGHNEQFF. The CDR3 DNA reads TGTGCCAGCCGACTCACTATGAGGGGTAGCGGTCACAATGAGCAGTTCTTC.

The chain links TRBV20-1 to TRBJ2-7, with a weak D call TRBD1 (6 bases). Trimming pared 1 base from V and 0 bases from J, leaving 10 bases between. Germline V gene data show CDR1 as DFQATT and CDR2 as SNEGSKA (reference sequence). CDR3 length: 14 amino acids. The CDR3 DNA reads TGCAGTGCTAGAGTGAAGGACAGCTCCTACGAGCAGTACTTC. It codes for CSARVKDSSYEQYF.

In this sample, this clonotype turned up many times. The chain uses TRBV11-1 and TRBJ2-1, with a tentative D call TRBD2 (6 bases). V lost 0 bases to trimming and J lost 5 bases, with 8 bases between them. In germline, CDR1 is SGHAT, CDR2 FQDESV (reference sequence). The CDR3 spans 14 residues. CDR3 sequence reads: CASSLAGGNNEQFF. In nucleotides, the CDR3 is TGTGCCAGCAGCTTAGCGGGAGGTAACAATGAGCAGTTCTTC.

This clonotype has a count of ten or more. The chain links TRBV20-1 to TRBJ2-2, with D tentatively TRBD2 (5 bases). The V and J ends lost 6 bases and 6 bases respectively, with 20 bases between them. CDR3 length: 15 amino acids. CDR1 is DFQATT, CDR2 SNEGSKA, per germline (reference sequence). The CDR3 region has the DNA TGCAGTGCCTACCCGCCGGACTTCGCACCCGGGGAGCTGTTTTTT. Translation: CSAYPPDFAPGELFF.

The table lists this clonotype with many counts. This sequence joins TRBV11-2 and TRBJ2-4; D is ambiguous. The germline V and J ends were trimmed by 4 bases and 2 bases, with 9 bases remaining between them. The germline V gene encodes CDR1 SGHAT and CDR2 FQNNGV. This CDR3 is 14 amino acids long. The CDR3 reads CASSSPRTKNIQYF. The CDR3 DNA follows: TGTGCCAGCAGCTCGCCTAGGACCAAAAACATTCAGTACTTC.

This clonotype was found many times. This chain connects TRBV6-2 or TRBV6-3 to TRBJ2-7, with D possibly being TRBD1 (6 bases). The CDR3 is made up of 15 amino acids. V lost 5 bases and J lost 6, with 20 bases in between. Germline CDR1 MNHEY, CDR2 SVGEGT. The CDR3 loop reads CASSGYHQGRIEQYF. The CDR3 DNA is TGTGCCAGCAGTGGCTACCACCAGGGGCGGATCGAGCAGTACTTC.

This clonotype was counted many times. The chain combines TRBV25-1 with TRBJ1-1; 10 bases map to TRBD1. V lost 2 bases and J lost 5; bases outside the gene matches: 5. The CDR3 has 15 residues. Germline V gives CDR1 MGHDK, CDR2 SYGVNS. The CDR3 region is CASSEDRGLRTEAFF. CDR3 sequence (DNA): TGTGCCAGCAGTGAAGACAGGGGGCTGAGGACTGAAGCTTTCTTT.

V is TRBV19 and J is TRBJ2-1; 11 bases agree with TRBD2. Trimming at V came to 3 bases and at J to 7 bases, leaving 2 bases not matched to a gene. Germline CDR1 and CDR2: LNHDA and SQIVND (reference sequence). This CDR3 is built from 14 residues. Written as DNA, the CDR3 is TGTGCCAGTAGTATCACTAGCGGGAGAAATGAGCAGTTCTTC. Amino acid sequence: CASSITSGRNEQFF.

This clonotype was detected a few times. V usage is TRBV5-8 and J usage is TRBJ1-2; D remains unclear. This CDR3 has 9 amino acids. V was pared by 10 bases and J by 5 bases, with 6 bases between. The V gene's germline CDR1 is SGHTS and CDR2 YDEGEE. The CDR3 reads CAAWYGYTF. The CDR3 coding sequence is TGTGCCGCGTGGTATGGCTACACCTTC.

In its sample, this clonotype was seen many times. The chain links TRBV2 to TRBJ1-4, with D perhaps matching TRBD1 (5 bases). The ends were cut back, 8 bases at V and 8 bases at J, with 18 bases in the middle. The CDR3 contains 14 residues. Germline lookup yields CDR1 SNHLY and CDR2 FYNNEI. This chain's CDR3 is CASWRGPLGEKLFF. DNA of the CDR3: TGTGCCAGCTGGAGGGGACCTCTTGGCGAAAAACTGTTTTTT.

CDR3 in amino acids: CASSDDREWGNEQFF. The DNA for the CDR3 is TGTGCCAGCAGTGATGACAGGGAGTGGGGCAATGAGCAGTTCTTC. The J gene is TRBJ2-1, the V gene TRBV6-1, with TRBD1 matching over 7 bases. The V gene's germline CDR1 is MNHNS and CDR2 SASEGT. Trimming took 3 bases from V and 6 from J; bases not matched to a gene: 8. CDR3 length: 15 residues.

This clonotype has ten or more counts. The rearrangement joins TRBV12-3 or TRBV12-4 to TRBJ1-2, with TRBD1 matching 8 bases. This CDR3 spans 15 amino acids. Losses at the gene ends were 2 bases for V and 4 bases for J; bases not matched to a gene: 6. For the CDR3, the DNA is TGTGCCAGCAGTTTACAGGGGGCTATGACCTATGGCTACACCTTC. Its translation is CASSLQGAMTYGYTF.

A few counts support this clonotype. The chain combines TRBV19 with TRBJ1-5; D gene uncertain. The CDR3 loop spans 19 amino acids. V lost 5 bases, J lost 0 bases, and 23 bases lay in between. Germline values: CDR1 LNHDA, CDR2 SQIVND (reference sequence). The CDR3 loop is CASSQTIQRSGYSNQPQHF. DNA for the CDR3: TGTGCCAGTAGTCAAACTATACAGCGAAGCGGATATAGCAATCAGCCCCAGCATTTT.

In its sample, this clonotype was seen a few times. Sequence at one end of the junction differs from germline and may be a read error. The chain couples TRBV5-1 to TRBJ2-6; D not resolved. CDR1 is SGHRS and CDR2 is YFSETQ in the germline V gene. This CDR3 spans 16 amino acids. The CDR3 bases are TGCGCCAGCAGTTTGGATGGCTTCTCTGGGGCCAACGTCCTGACTTTC. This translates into CASSLDGFSGANVLTF.

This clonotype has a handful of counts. The CDR3 bases are TGCGCCAGCAGTGAAAATCTCGGACAGGGAAGCTCCTACGAGCAGTACTTC. This translates into CASSENLGQGSSYEQYF. The chain couples TRBV10-1 to TRBJ2-7; 8 nucleotides align to TRBD1. This CDR3 has 17 residues. Germline CDR1 and CDR2: WNHNN and SYGVQD (reference sequence). V lost 3 bases, J lost 0 bases, and 10 bases stayed unmatched.

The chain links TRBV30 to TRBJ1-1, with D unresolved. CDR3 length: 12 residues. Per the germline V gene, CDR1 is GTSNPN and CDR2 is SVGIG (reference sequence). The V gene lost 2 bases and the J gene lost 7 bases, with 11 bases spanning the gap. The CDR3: CAWSWGTNEAFF. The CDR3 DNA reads TGTGCCTGGAGTTGGGGAACGAATGAAGCTTTCTTT.

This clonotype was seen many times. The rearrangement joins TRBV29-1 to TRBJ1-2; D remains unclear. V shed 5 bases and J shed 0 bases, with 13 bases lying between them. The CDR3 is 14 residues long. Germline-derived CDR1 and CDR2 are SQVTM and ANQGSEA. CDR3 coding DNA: TGCAGCGTTTCTTACAGATCGGCTAACTATGGCTACACCTTC. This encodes CSVSYRSANYGYTF.

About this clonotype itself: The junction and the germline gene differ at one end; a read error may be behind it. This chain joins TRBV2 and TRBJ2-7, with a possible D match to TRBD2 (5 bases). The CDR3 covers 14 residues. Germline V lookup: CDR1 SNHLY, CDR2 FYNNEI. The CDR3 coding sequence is TGTGCCAGCATCTCTACATACGGGATCTCGACGTTTACGTTC. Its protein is CASISTYGISTFTF.

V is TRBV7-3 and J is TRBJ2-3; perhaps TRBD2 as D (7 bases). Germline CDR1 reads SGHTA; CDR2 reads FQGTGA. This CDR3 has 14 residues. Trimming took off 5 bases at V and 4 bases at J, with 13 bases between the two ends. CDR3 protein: CASSPVGGPDTQYF. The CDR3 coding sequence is TGTGCCAGCAGCCCTGTCGGGGGGCCAGATACGCAGTATTTT.

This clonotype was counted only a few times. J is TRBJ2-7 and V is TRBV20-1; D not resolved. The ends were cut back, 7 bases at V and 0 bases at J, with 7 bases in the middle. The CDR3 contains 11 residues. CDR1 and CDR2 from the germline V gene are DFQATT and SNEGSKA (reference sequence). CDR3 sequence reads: CSGTDSYEQYF. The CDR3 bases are TGCAGTGGGACGGACTCCTACGAGCAGTACTTC.

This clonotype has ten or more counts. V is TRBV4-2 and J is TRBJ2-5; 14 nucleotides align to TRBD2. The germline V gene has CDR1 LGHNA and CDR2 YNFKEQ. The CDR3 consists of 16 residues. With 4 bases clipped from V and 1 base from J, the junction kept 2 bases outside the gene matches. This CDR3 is CASSPGTSGGQETQYF. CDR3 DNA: TGTGCCAGCAGCCCTGGGACTAGCGGGGGCCAAGAGACCCAGTACTTC.